The clone carrying this T cell receptor beta chain was detected once. The data originate from a study of T cell changes during pregnancy in multiple sclerosis. Clones were read by immunoSEQ multiplex PCR, and TCRdb kept only the in-frame ones, dropping some. The table has fewer than 100,000 clones, about 92% seen once. V trimming: 1 base; J trimming: 3 bases; junction bases outside the gene matches: 5. Germline values: CDR1 LNHDA, CDR2 SQIVND (reference sequence). This CDR3 region has 16 residues. The clonotype comes from a female donor in good health, enrolled as a control in a pregnancy study. The V gene is TRBV19, the J gene TRBJ2-5; 10 nucleotides agree with TRBD2. The sample in question was peripheral blood, obtained after pregnancy. DNA for the CDR3: TGTGCCAGTAGTATAGGGCTAGCGGGAGTCGAAGAGACCCAGTACTTC. This translates into CASSIGLAGVEETQYF. The whole variable domain, filled in from reference TRBV19 and TRBJ2-5, reads DGGITQSPKYLFRKEGQNVTLSCEQNLNHDAMYWYRQDPGQGLRLIYYSQIVNDFQKGDIAEGYSVSREKKESFPLTVTSAQKNPTAFYLCASSIGLAGVEETQYFGPGTRLLVL.